The 17 T cell receptor beta chains presented below share a single source sample, sequenced in a study of radiotherapy plus CTLA-4 blockade in lung cancer. Sequenced by immunoSEQ multiplex PCR; TCRdb stores in-frame clones only, minus some. This table holds about 93,000 clones, 88% found once. Sequencing used peripheral blood, obtained from a patient treated with radiotherapy plus ipilimumab. These receptors all stem from a human donor with non-small cell lung cancer that progressed on radiotherapy plus ipilimumab.

V and J are TRBV6-5 and TRBJ1-2; D gene uncertain. V was trimmed by 0 bases and J by 4 bases, leaving 12 bases between them. CDR1 and CDR2 from the germline V gene are MNHEY and SVGAGI. The CDR3 runs to 15 residues. CDR3 sequence reads: CASSYSHGEFYGYTF. The CDR3 region has the DNA TGTGCCAGCAGTTACTCCCACGGGGAATTCTATGGCTACACCTTC.

This clone was seen a single time. This chain uses TRBV25-1 with TRBJ2-5; 11 nucleotides match TRBD1. Per germline, CDR1 MGHDK and CDR2 SYGVNS. Germline trimming cut 2 bases from V and 4 bases from J; bases unmatched to any gene: 6. The CDR3 is 16 amino acids. CDR3 DNA sequence: TGTGCCAGCAGTGAACGGGACAGGGGGGACCGAGAGACCCAGTACTTC. This translates into CASSERDRGDRETQYF.

The chain links TRBV5-4 to TRBJ2-3; 7 bases align to TRBD1. The CDR3 covers 13 residues. CDR1 is SGHNT and CDR2 is YYREEE in the germline V gene (reference sequence). V lost 1 base, J lost 6 bases, and 2 bases stayed unmatched. In DNA, the CDR3 is TGTGCCAGCAGCTTGAAGGGGGCGGATACGCAGTATTTT. Translating it yields CASSLKGADTQYF.

V gene TRBV30 combines with J gene TRBJ2-3; 13 bases align to TRBD2. CDR1 GTSNPN and CDR2 SVGIG come from the germline V gene (reference sequence). CDR3 size: 14 residues. V dropped 3 bases and J dropped 6; count of bases not matched to a gene: 3. DNA of the CDR3: TGTGCCTGGAGACTAGCGGGAGGGTGGGATACGCAGTATTTT. Translated: CAWRLAGGWDTQYF.

This sequence joins TRBV23-1 and TRBJ1-5, with 8 bases aligning to TRBD1. TRBV23-1 falls under the ORF class, with uncertain function. J was trimmed by 2 bases and V by 2 bases; bases with no gene match: 8. There are 17 residues in the CDR3. DNA for the CDR3: TGCGCCAGCAGTCAAGGACAGGGTGAACAGGGCAATCAGCCCCAGCATTTT. Its translation: CASSQGQGEQGNQPQHF.

V gene TRBV13 combines with J gene TRBJ2-3, with D hard to call. V was pared by 5 bases and J by 1 base, with 13 bases between. Looked up from germline, CDR1 is PRHDT and CDR2 is FYEKMQ (reference sequence). The CDR3 length is 15 residues. The CDR3 DNA sequence: TGTGCCAGCAGCCCCCCGTCGACTGGCACAGATACGCAGTATTTT. Protein: CASSPPSTGTDTQYF.

V and J are TRBV6-5 and TRBJ1-3; D is unclear. V dropped 6 bases and J dropped 0 bases, with 9 bases sitting between them. The V gene's germline CDR1 is MNHEY and CDR2 SVGAGI. This CDR3 region has 14 residues. Here the CDR3 DNA reads TGTGCCAGCAGGATTGGTACCTCTGGAAACACCATATATTTT. Amino acids: CASRIGTSGNTIYF.

The genes are TRBV30 and TRBJ2-3, with D unclear. Between the trimmed V and J ends, which lost 5 bases and 1 base, there was a span of 7 bases. CDR3 length equals 12 residues. Germline loops: CDR1 GTSNPN, CDR2 SVGIG (reference sequence). This CDR3 is CAWCDRTDTQYF. Written as DNA, the CDR3 is TGTGCCTGGTGCGACCGCACAGATACGCAGTATTTT.

The chain combines TRBV6-5 with TRBJ2-1, with TRBD2 as a possible D gene (5 bases). Germline-derived CDR1 and CDR2 are MNHEY and SVGAGI. This CDR3 is 16 amino acids long. V lost 0 bases and J 0 bases, leaving 9 bases between the germline ends. This chain's CDR3 is CASSYSGANSYNEQFF. The CDR3 coding sequence is TGTGCCAGCAGTTACTCGGGAGCCAACTCCTACAATGAGCAGTTCTTC.

This chain joins TRBV18 and TRBJ1-1; D is undetermined. The germline V gene encodes CDR1 KGHSH and CDR2 LQKENI. The CDR3 totals 13 residues. V was shortened by 5 bases and J by 5 bases, with 12 bases between the two germline ends. CDR3 nucleotide sequence: TGTGCCAGCTCAACCTACATCCGGACTGAAGCTTTCTTT. It yields the protein CASSTYIRTEAFF.

The rearrangement uses TRBV30 and TRBJ1-1; D is uncertain. Between the trimmed V and J ends, which lost 7 bases and 1 base, there was a span of 10 bases. CDR3 length equals 12 residues. CDR1 and CDR2 from the germline V gene are GTSNPN and SVGIG (reference sequence). The CDR3 DNA reads as TGTGCCTACGCGACTGGGAACACTGAAGCTTTCTTT. As protein: CAYATGNTEAFF.

The chain uses TRBV2 and TRBJ2-3; the D call may be TRBD1 or TRBD2 (5 bases each). Trimming took off 5 bases at V and 2 bases at J, with 14 bases between the two ends. The CDR3 loop spans 15 amino acids. Germline V gives CDR1 SNHLY, CDR2 FYNNEI. The CDR3 protein is CASSFGAGFTDTQYF. The DNA of the CDR3 is TGTGCCAGCAGTTTCGGGGCAGGATTCACAGATACGCAGTATTTT. Variable domain in full (rest from reference TRBV2 and TRBJ2-3): EPEVTQTPSHQVTQMGQEVILRCVPISNHLYFYWYRQILGQKVEFLVSFYNNEISEKSEIFDDQFSVERPDGSNFTLKIRSTKLEDSAMYFCASSFGAGFTDTQYFGPGTRLTVL.

The rearrangement links TRBV5-4 to TRBJ2-5; 13 bases are a match to TRBD2. V shed 1 base and J 5 bases; nucleotides not matched to a gene: 5. CDR1 and CDR2 (germline): SGHNT, YYREEE (reference sequence). There are 16 residues in the CDR3. Written as DNA, the CDR3 is TGTGCCAGCAGCTTGAGGACTAGCGGGGGTGGGGAGACCCAGTACTTC. It encodes CASSLRTSGGGETQYF.

This chain uses TRBV29-1 with TRBJ1-2; TRBD1 might be the D (6 bases). V was clipped by 5 bases and J by 3 bases, with 16 bases between them. Germline V gene sequence: CDR1 SQVTM, CDR2 ANQGSEA. The CDR3 sequence is 14 residues long. In nucleotides, the CDR3 is TGCAGCGTTAGTGTTGGGGGCGCGGACTATGGCTACACCTTC. It translates to CSVSVGGADYGYTF. Full variable domain (missing parts from reference TRBV29-1 and TRBJ1-2): SAVISQKPSRDICQRGTSLTIQCQVDSQVTMMFWYRQQPGQSLTLIATANQGSEATYESGFVIDKFPISRPNLTFSTLTVSNMSPEDSSIYLCSVSVGGADYGYTFGSGTRLTVV.

The V and J genes are TRBV4-1 and TRBJ2-5, with a possible D match to TRBD1 (6 bases). In germline, CDR1 is MGHRA, CDR2 YSYEKL. The V gene lost 4 bases and the J gene lost 5 bases, with 11 bases spanning the gap. The CDR3 loop spans 13 amino acids. CDR3: CASSPGVWETQYF. The CDR3, as DNA: TGCGCCAGCAGCCCAGGGGTTTGGGAGACCCAGTACTTC.

This clone was found a few times. The gene calls are TRBV6-1 and TRBJ1-1; D is undetermined. Trimming took 6 bases from V and 1 from J, leaving 9 bases between them. CDR3 length: 13 residues. The germline gives CDR1 MNHNS, CDR2 SASEGT. This CDR3 reads CASRGIGNTEAFF. CDR3 DNA sequence: TGTGCCAGCAGGGGGATCGGGAACACTGAAGCTTTCTTT.

This clone was observed a few times. This chain connects TRBV19 to TRBJ2-1; D is perhaps TRBD2 (5 bases). The germline gives CDR1 LNHDA, CDR2 SQIVND (reference sequence). V dropped 1 base and J dropped 8 bases, with 6 bases sitting between them. There are 12 residues in the CDR3. CDR3 amino acids: CASSIGGYEQFF. DNA of the CDR3: TGTGCCAGTAGTATAGGAGGGTATGAGCAGTTCTTC.